This is a list of T cell receptor beta chains from one sample in a study of blood T cell repertoires in COVID-19. Some clones are missing from TCRdb's copy, which holds only in-frame ones; the method was immunoSEQ multiplex PCR. The table shows tens of thousands of clones, with about 70% occurring only once. The sequenced sample was peripheral blood. Receptor source: a woman aged 70 to 79 with acute or convalescent COVID-19. The CDR3 runs from the conserved cysteine through the conserved F or W. The D gene is left open where the match is weak. Some rows mark clone size as missing; the rest say once, few, many or name a class of expanded clone.

TRBV6-2/TRBV6-3	TRBJ1-4	-	-	TGTGCCAGCAGCCGACTACAGTCTTCGGGTGAAAAACTGTTTTTT	CASSRLQSSGEKLFF
TRBV6-5	TRBJ1-2	-	-	TGTGCCAGCACTTCAACAGGCATCTATGGCTACACCTTC	CASTSTGIYGYTF
TRBV19	TRBJ1-5	TRBD1	-	TGTGCCAGTCGACCTATACAGGGGGGGCAGCCCCAGCATTTT	CASRPIQGGQPQHF
TRBV7-3	TRBJ1-2	-	-	TGTGCCAGCAGCCATGACAGCTACTATGGCTACACCTTC	CASSHDSYYGYTF
TRBV6-4	TRBJ2-1	TRBD2	-	TGTGCCAGCAGTTTTCAAGCGGGGCACAATGAGCAGTTCTTC	CASSFQAGHNEQFF
TRBV13	TRBJ2-7	TRBD2	-	TGTGCCAGCAGCTCCCAAAATGGGCTAGCGGGGGACTACGAGCAGTACTTC	CASSSQNGLAGDYEQYF
TRBV19	TRBJ1-2	TRBD1	-	TGTGCCAGTAGTATTCCGGGACAGGGGAACTATGGCTACACCTTC	CASSIPGQGNYGYTF
TRBV12-3/TRBV12-4	TRBJ1-1	TRBD1	-	TGTGCCAGCAGCCTGACGAACAGGGGAAAAGCTTTCTTT	CASSLTNRGKAFF
TRBV5-6	TRBJ1-2	-	-	TGTGCCAGCAGCCTGGTCCGAGGCTATGGCTACACCTTC	CASSLVRGYGYTF
TRBV5-3	TRBJ1-1	TRBD1	-	TGTGCCAGAAGCCTTGACAGGGGACGGCTCATGAACACTGAAGCTTTCTTT	CARSLDRGRLMNTEAFF
TRBV15	TRBJ1-1	-	-	TGTGCCACCAGCAGGCAGGGCCGAAAATTGAACACTGAAGCTTTCTTT	CATSRQGRKLNTEAFF
TRBV7-2	TRBJ2-5	-	-	TGTGCCAGCAGCTATAGTTCTGAGACCCAGTACTTC	CASSYSSETQYF
TRBV21-1	TRBJ1-4	-	-	TGTGCCAGCAGCCAGGACAGGGGGACTAATGAAAAACTGTTTTTT	CASSQDRGTNEKLFF
TRBV6-2/TRBV6-3	TRBJ1-1	-	-	TGTGCCAGCAGTTACCCCCAGGGCACTGAAGCTTTCTTT	CASSYPQGTEAFF
TRBV28	TRBJ1-1	-	-	TGTGCCAGCAGTTTAACGAGAATGAACACTGAAGCTTTCTTT	CASSLTRMNTEAFF
TRBV5-1	TRBJ1-2	-	-	TGCGCCAGCCACTCACCGGGGGAGGATGGCTACACCTTC	CASHSPGEDGYTF
TRBV9	TRBJ2-7	TRBD2	-	TGTGCCAGCAGCGTAGTGGAGCGGGGGGGCCGAAACGAGCAGTACTTC	CASSVVERGGRNEQYF
TRBV19	TRBJ1-2	-	few	TGTGCCAGTACCAACGGGGAAAAGTTTGGCTACACCTTC	CASTNGEKFGYTF
TRBV18	TRBJ1-5	TRBD1	-	TGTGCCAGCTCACAGCTAGACAGGGGAGGACAGCCCCAGCATTTT	CASSQLDRGGQPQHF
TRBV28	TRBJ1-2	-	-	TGTGCCAGCATGAGGATGCAATATGGCTACACCTTC	CASMRMQYGYTF
TRBV2	TRBJ2-3	TRBD2	-	TGTGCCAGCAGTGTGAGGCTAGCGGGGGGGCTGGCATTCACAGATACGCAGTATTTT	CASSVRLAGGLAFTDTQYF
TRBV6-5	TRBJ1-6	-	-	TGTGCCAGCAGTTACACACAAAGCTCCTATAATTCACCCCTCCACTTT	CASSYTQSSYNSPLHF
TRBV5-1	TRBJ2-2	-	-	TGCGCCAGCAGCGCTGGACTGTCCACCGGGGAGCTGTTTTTT	CASSAGLSTGELFF
TRBV5-6	TRBJ2-2	TRBD2	-	TGTGCCAGCAGCTTAAGACTAGCGGGAGGCCTTGGGGAGCTGTTTTTT	CASSLRLAGGLGELFF
TRBV5-1	TRBJ1-6	TRBD1	-	TGCGCCAGCAGCTCTGCCGGGACAGATAATTCACCCCTCCACTTT	CASSSAGTDNSPLHF
TRBV7-2	TRBJ1-6	-	-	TGTGCCAGCAGCTCGCCTGGACGGGGTAATTCACCCCTCCACTTT	CASSSPGRGNSPLHF
TRBV2	TRBJ1-1	TRBD1	-	TGTGCCAGCGGGTCAGGGGGCAGGTTGAACACTGAAGCTTTCTTT	CASGSGGRLNTEAFF
TRBV28	TRBJ1-5	TRBD1	-	TGTGCCAGCAGTTCGCCGGGACAGGGGGGACCCAATCAGCCCCAGCATTTT	CASSSPGQGGPNQPQHF
TRBV6-5	TRBJ1-2	TRBD1	once	TGTGCCAGCAGCGCACAGGGGGCGCTGGAAGGCTACACCTTC	CASSAQGALEGYTF
TRBV19	TRBJ1-5	-	-	TGTGCCAGTATCGACAGGAGCCGTAATCAGCCCCAGCATTTT	CASIDRSRNQPQHF
TRBV28	TRBJ1-2	TRBD1	-	TGTGCCAGCAGTTTATACCAAACAAAACCCCCGGGACAGTTTTTCTATGGCTACACCTTC	CASSLYQTKPPGQFFYGYTF
TRBV5-4	TRBJ1-5	TRBD1	-	TGTGCCAGCAGCTACGGACAGGGGAAGAGCAATCAGCCCCAGCATTTT	CASSYGQGKSNQPQHF
TRBV4-1	TRBJ1-5	TRBD1	few	TGCGCCAGCAGCCAAGTTCCGGGACAGGGTTATCAGCCCCAGCATTTT	CASSQVPGQGYQPQHF
TRBV29-1	TRBJ1-5	-	few	TGCAGCGTTTTGTCCCAGGGGTCTAGCAATCAGCCCCAGCATTTT	CSVLSQGSSNQPQHF
TRBV27	TRBJ2-5	-	-	TGTGCCAGCAGTCCGGGGTCCTTCGGAACAAAAGAGACCCAGTACTTC	CASSPGSFGTKETQYF
TRBV9	TRBJ2-1	TRBD2	-	TGTGCCAGCAGCGCCGGGACTACTGACAATGAGCAGTTCTTC	CASSAGTTDNEQFF
TRBV5-6	TRBJ1-1	-	-	TGTGCCAGCACCCAATTCGGACTTGAAGCTTTCTTT	CASTQFGLEAFF
TRBV5-4	TRBJ2-1	-	-	TGTGCCAGCAGCGACGGGGCAGGGGACAATGAGCAGTTCTTC	CASSDGAGDNEQFF
TRBV7-2	TRBJ1-3	TRBD1	-	TGTGCCAGCAGCAAAGGCGGACAGGGAGGAAGGAACACCATATATTTT	CASSKGGQGGRNTIYF
TRBV30	TRBJ1-2	-	-	TGTGCCTGGACCGTATGGGGGGAAGGCTACACCTTC	CAWTVWGEGYTF
TRBV29-1	TRBJ1-2	-	many	TGCAGCATAGCGGATGGCTACACCTTC	CSIADGYTF
TRBV7-2	TRBJ1-2	-	few	TGTGCCAGCAGCCCTACCCTGCGGGGAGGTGGCTACACCTTC	CASSPTLRGGGYTF
TRBV3-1/TRBV3-2	TRBJ2-7	-	-	TGTGCCAGCAGCCAAGAAAGGGAGAAGCGCTACGAGCAGTACTTC	CASSQEREKRYEQYF
TRBV6-1	TRBJ1-1	-	-	TGTGCCAGCAGTGAGGAGGCTGAAGCTTTCTTT	CASSEEAEAFF
TRBV7-8	TRBJ1-1	-	-	TGTGCCAGCAGCTCCCACTTGGGGAGTTCAACTGAAGCTTTCTTT	CASSSHLGSSTEAFF
TRBV6-1	TRBJ1-3	-	-	TGTGCCAGCAGTGAAGCGACGGGTAGCTCTGGAAACACCATATATTTT	CASSEATGSSGNTIYF
TRBV2	TRBJ1-2	TRBD1	once	TGTGCCAGCACTCAGACAGGGGTACACTATGGCTACACCTTC	CASTQTGVHYGYTF
TRBV7-3	TRBJ2-1	TRBD2	-	TGTGCCAGCAGCCCAGGAACTAGCGGGTTCAATGAGCAGTTCTTC	CASSPGTSGFNEQFF